The 23 T cell receptor beta chains listed next were all sequenced from one sample in a study of T cell changes during pregnancy in multiple sclerosis. The data were produced by immunoSEQ multiplex PCR, yet TCRdb's version contains in-frame clones alone and is incomplete. The table records 50,000 to 75,000 clones, around nine tenths of them present only once. Sequences were derived from peripheral blood, sampled in the third trimester of pregnancy. All receptors come from a female donor in good health, enrolled as a control in a pregnancy study.

V and J are TRBV6-5 and TRBJ2-5, with a possible D match to TRBD2 (6 bases). The germline CDR1 and CDR2 sequences are MNHEY and SVGAGI. The CDR3 runs to 15 residues. The ends were cut back, 1 base at V and 5 bases at J, with 14 bases in the middle. The CDR3 loop is CASSYYPGVSETQYF. As DNA, the CDR3 is TGTGCCAGCAGTTACTATCCGGGAGTCTCGGAGACCCAGTACTTC.

This sequence joins TRBV4-1 and TRBJ1-1, with no clear D. Germline assignment: CDR1 MGHRA and CDR2 YSYEKL. Trimming removed 5 bases at V and 4 bases at J, with 17 bases between. The CDR3 is 15 amino acids. The CDR3 sequence is CASSSRREGGTEAFF. The CDR3, as DNA: TGCGCCAGCAGCTCCCGAAGGGAGGGTGGCACTGAAGCTTTCTTT.

This chain joins TRBV28 and TRBJ2-7; 8 positions agree with TRBD1. J gave up 3 bases and V 5 bases, and 3 bases lay outside the gene matches. The length of the CDR3 is 13 residues. The germline V gene encodes CDR1 MDHEN and CDR2 SYDVKM. CDR3 in DNA: TGTGCCAGCAGTGTTACAGGGGGCTACGAGCAGTACTTC. It codes for CASSVTGGYEQYF.

V is TRBV6-1 and J is TRBJ1-2; D is perhaps TRBD1 (6 bases). CDR1 and CDR2 (germline): MNHNS, SASEGT. V was trimmed by 6 bases and J by 3 bases, leaving 8 bases between them. The CDR3 runs to 12 residues. The CDR3 loop is CASSWTDYGYTF. CDR3 DNA: TGTGCCAGCAGCTGGACAGACTATGGCTACACCTTC.

V is TRBV15 and J is TRBJ2-3; D possibly corresponds to TRBD2 (7 bases). This CDR3 has 17 residues. Germline CDR1 reads LNHNV; CDR2 reads YYDKDF (reference sequence). V lost 1 base to trimming and J lost 6 bases, with 20 bases between them. The CDR3, as DNA: TGTGCCACCAGCAGAGTCATTAGGGGGGGCCCCTTTGATACGCAGTATTTT. Its protein product is CATSRVIRGGPFDTQYF. Based on the CDR3 plus reference TRBV15 and TRBJ2-3, the full variable domain is DAMVIQNPRYQVTQFGKPVTLSCSQTLNHNVMYWYQQKSSQAPKLLFHYYDKDFNNEADTPDNFQSRRPNTSFCFLDIRSPGLGDTAMYLCATSRVIRGGPFDTQYFGPGTRLTVL.

This CDR3 reads CASSPREGETTEAFF. DNA for the CDR3: TGTGCCAGCAGCCCCCGAGAGGGGGAGACCACTGAAGCTTTCTTT. The chain is built from TRBV7-8 and TRBJ1-1; TRBD1 is a possible D gene (6 bases). Trimming took off 5 bases at V and 4 bases at J, with 17 bases between the two ends. Per the germline V gene, CDR1 is SGHVS and CDR2 is FQNEAQ. This CDR3 is 15 amino acids long.

The chain uses TRBV6-1 and TRBJ2-7; 8 bases align to TRBD2. CDR1 MNHNS and CDR2 SASEGT come from the germline V gene. V trimming: 5 bases; J trimming: 6 bases; junction bases outside the gene matches: 12. There are 15 residues in the CDR3. The CDR3 spells CASSSGNRGTSEQYF. The CDR3 DNA is TGTGCCAGCAGTTCCGGAAACCGTGGGACTAGCGAGCAGTACTTC.

In nucleotides, the CDR3 is TGTGCCAGCAGTTACTCGAATGGGCCCGGGGAGCTGTTTTTT. This sequence encodes CASSYSNGPGELFF. This sequence joins TRBV6-5 and TRBJ2-2; unclear D gene. Per the germline V gene, CDR1 is MNHEY and CDR2 is SVGAGI. The V end was cut by 0 bases, the J end by 6 bases, with 8 bases between. This CDR3 comprises 14 residues.

The rearrangement joins TRBV6-6 to TRBJ2-1; 9 bases are shared with TRBD2. Trimming cost V 4 bases and J 2 bases; bases outside gene matches: 6. Germline V gene sequence: CDR1 MNHNY, CDR2 SVGAGI (reference sequence). The CDR3 spans 16 residues. CDR3 DNA sequence: TGTGCCAGCAGTTCGGGACTAGCCGGACCCTACAATGAGCAGTTCTTC. This sequence encodes CASSSGLAGPYNEQFF.

The rearrangement links TRBV7-3 to TRBJ2-7; 8 nucleotides line up with TRBD2. Germline CDR1 SGHTA, CDR2 FQGTGA. CDR3 size: 15 residues. V lost 5 bases, J lost 2 bases, and 8 bases stayed unmatched. The CDR3 loop reads CASSQGPAGAYEQYF. The CDR3 DNA is TGTGCCAGCAGCCAAGGGCCAGCGGGGGCCTACGAGCAGTACTTC.

This clone was observed a handful of times. The chain employs TRBV10-3 and TRBJ1-1, with no clear D. CDR1 is ENHRY and CDR2 is SYGVKD in the germline V gene. CDR3 size: 14 residues. Trimming shortened V by 7 bases and J by 1 base, and 13 bases separated the two germline ends. The CDR3 DNA is TGTGCCATCATCTCTGGGGAGGAGAACACTGAAGCTTTCTTT. Translating it yields CAIISGEENTEAFF.

V gene TRBV12-5 combines with J gene TRBJ2-5; D is uncertain. The CDR3 contains 11 residues. The V end was cut by 7 bases, the J end by 5 bases, with 8 bases between. From germline, CDR1 is LGHNT and CDR2 FRNRAP. CDR3: CASAGSETQYF. In DNA, the CDR3 is TGTGCTAGTGCGGGTAGCGAGACCCAGTACTTC.

The rearrangement uses TRBV2 and TRBJ2-1; TRBD2 agrees at 9 bases. V shed 4 bases and J 5 bases; nucleotides not matched to a gene: 6. This CDR3 spans 15 amino acids. Germline loops: CDR1 SNHLY, CDR2 FYNNEI. CDR3 in amino acids: CASSGTTSGNNEQFF. The DNA for the CDR3 is TGTGCCAGCAGTGGAACGACTAGCGGTAACAATGAGCAGTTCTTC.

This chain connects TRBV2 to TRBJ2-1; perhaps TRBD1 as D (5 bases). V lost 5 bases and J lost 7, with 15 bases in between. This CDR3 comprises 14 residues. Germline V gene lookup returns CDR1 SNHLY and CDR2 FYNNEI. Here the CDR3 reads CASSNDSPGNEQFF. DNA of the CDR3: TGTGCCAGCAGTAACGACAGCCCTGGTAATGAGCAGTTCTTC. The variable domain in full, completed from reference TRBV2 and TRBJ2-1, reads EPEVTQTPSHQVTQMGQEVILRCVPISNHLYFYWYRQILGQKVEFLVSFYNNEISEKSEIFDDQFSVERPDGSNFTLKIRSTKLEDSAMYFCASSNDSPGNEQFFGPGTRLTVL.

The chain has TRBV10-2 and TRBJ1-1, with D perhaps matching TRBD1 (6 bases). The CDR3 sequence is 14 residues long. In germline, CDR1 is WSHSY, CDR2 SAAADI. Trimming took 6 bases from V and 7 from J, leaving 18 bases between them. This chain's CDR3 is CASRGHGGGGEAFF. CDR3 coding DNA: TGCGCCAGCAGGGGTCACGGGGGCGGGGGTGAAGCTTTCTTT.

The V and J genes are TRBV5-5 and TRBJ1-3, with a weak D call TRBD1 (5 bases). The V end was cut by 3 bases, the J end by 3 bases, with 10 bases between. The CDR3 consists of 14 residues. The germline V gene has CDR1 SGHKS and CDR2 YYEKEE (reference sequence). CDR3 bases: TGTGCCAGCAGCTGGGGACTAAGTGGAAACACCATATATTTT. Its translation: CASSWGLSGNTIYF.

The chain couples TRBV19 to TRBJ2-1, with TRBD2 matching 8 bases. From germline, CDR1 is LNHDA and CDR2 SQIVND (reference sequence). V dropped 5 bases and J dropped 4; count of bases not matched to a gene: 1. The CDR3 is 13 amino acids. CDR3 protein: CASSLAGYNEQFF. For the CDR3, the DNA is TGTGCCAGTAGTTTAGCGGGGTACAATGAGCAGTTCTTC.

In DNA, the CDR3 is TGCGCCAGCAGCTTTCGTACCCGGGGGGGTGAGGAGACCCAGTACTTC. It specifies CASSFRTRGGEETQYF. J is TRBJ2-5 and V is TRBV5-1; 8 nucleotides agree with TRBD2. Germline CDR1 and CDR2: SGHRS and YFSETQ. This CDR3 is built from 16 residues. Trimming at V came to 2 bases and at J to 5 bases, leaving 11 bases not matched to a gene. Complete variable domain (other parts from reference TRBV5-1 and TRBJ2-5): KAGVTQTPRYLIKTRGQQVTLSCSPISGHRSVSWYQQTPGQGLQFLFEYFSETQRNKGNFPGRFSGRQFSNSRSEMNVSTLELGDSALYLCASSFRTRGGEETQYFGPGTRLLVL.

The chain links TRBV5-1 to TRBJ1-3; D is possibly TRBD1 (5 bases). The germline gives CDR1 SGHRS, CDR2 YFSETQ. The germline V and J ends were trimmed by 4 bases and 0 bases, with 11 bases remaining between them. The CDR3 loop spans 15 amino acids. CDR3 sequence: CASSRGTSSGNTIYF. In nucleotides, the CDR3 is TGCGCCAGCAGCCGGGGGACCAGCTCTGGAAACACCATATATTTT.

The chain employs TRBV19 and TRBJ1-3, with D possibly being TRBD1 (5 bases). The CDR3 has 15 residues. Germline CDR1 and CDR2: LNHDA and SQIVND (reference sequence). The V end lost 1 base, the J end lost 0 bases, and 7 bases lay between the germline ends. The CDR3 loop reads CASSIGGGSGNTIYF. The CDR3 coding sequence is TGTGCCAGTAGTATAGGGGGGGGCTCTGGAAACACCATATATTTT.

The chain couples TRBV7-3 to TRBJ2-2; D remains unclear. The CDR3 is 13 residues long. Trimming stripped 5 bases from V and 8 bases from J, with 12 bases between. CDR1 is SGHTA and CDR2 is FQGTGA in the germline V gene. The CDR3 is CASSPPMRGELFF. As DNA, the CDR3 is TGTGCCAGCAGCCCCCCTATGAGGGGGGAGCTGTTTTTT. Full variable domain (rest looked up from reference TRBV7-3 and TRBJ2-2): GAGVSQTPSNKVTEKGKYVELRCDPISGHTALYWYRQSLGQGPEFLIYFQGTGAADDSGLPNDRFFAVRPEGSVSTLKIQRTERGDSAVYLCASSPPMRGELFFGEGSRLTVL.

The V and J genes are TRBV5-8 and TRBJ1-4, with TRBD1 matching 7 bases. The CDR3 sequence is 15 residues long. Trimming cost V 2 bases and J 8 bases; bases outside gene matches: 9. Per germline, CDR1 SGHTS and CDR2 YDEGEE. CDR3 residues: CASSFNRGGVEKLFF. The CDR3 DNA is TGTGCCAGCAGCTTCAACAGGGGAGGAGTCGAAAAACTGTTTTTT.

The chain combines TRBV5-6 with TRBJ2-7, with 7 bases fitting TRBD2. V was clipped by 2 bases and J by 2 bases; unmatched bases: 1. The CDR3 is 13 residues long. CDR1 and CDR2 (germline): SGHDT, YYEEEE. CDR3 bases: TGTGCCAGCAGCTTTGCGGGGGCCTACGAGCAGTACTTC. Amino acids: CASSFAGAYEQYF.